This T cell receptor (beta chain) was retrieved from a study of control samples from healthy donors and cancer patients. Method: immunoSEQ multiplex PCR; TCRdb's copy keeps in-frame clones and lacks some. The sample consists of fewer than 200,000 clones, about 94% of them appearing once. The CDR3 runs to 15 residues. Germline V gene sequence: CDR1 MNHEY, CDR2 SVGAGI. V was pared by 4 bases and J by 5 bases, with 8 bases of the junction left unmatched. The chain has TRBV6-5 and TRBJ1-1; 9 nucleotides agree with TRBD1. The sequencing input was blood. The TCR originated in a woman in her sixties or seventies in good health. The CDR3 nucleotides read TGTGCCAGCAGTTTACAGGGGGCTATATGGACTGAAGCTTTCTTT. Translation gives CASSLQGAIWTEAFF.